Shown below are 6 T cell receptor beta chains from a single sample sequenced in a study of blood T cell repertoires in COVID-19. Assay: immunoSEQ multiplex PCR; the TCRdb copy retains only in-frame clones and omits some. The profile covers 100,000 to 150,000 clones, with 74% appearing a single time and around 6% taken by the ten largest. Sequences were obtained from peripheral blood. These receptors were collected from an older man with COVID-19, enrolled during active disease.

The chain joins TRBV28 to TRBJ1-5; D is uncertain. V lost 6 bases and J lost 0, with 9 bases in between. CDR3 length: 14 amino acids. The germline gives CDR1 MDHEN, CDR2 SYDVKM. CDR3 nucleotide sequence: TGTGCCAGCAGCTCCGCGGATAGCAATCAGCCCCAGCATTTT. Its protein is CASSSADSNQPQHF.

The chain employs TRBV5-4 and TRBJ1-1, with a tentative D call TRBD1 (6 bases). CDR3 size: 13 residues. Trimming shortened V by 0 bases and J by 6 bases, and 9 bases separated the two germline ends. The germline gives CDR1 SGHNT, CDR2 YYREEE (reference sequence). CDR3 in DNA: TGTGCCAGCAGCTTGGGACAGGCCCCTGAAGCTTTCTTT. Translating gives CASSLGQAPEAFF. Full variable domain (outside the CDR3, taken from reference TRBV5-4 and TRBJ1-1): ETGVTQSPTHLIKTRGQQVTLRCSSQSGHNTVSWYQQALGQGPQFIFQYYREEENGRGNFPPRFSGLQFPNYSSELNVNALELDDSALYLCASSLGQAPEAFFGQGTRLTVV.

The J gene is TRBJ1-2, the V gene TRBV28; 10 bases map to TRBD1. J was trimmed by 0 bases and V by 6 bases; bases with no gene match: 13. CDR3 size: 18 residues. Per germline, CDR1 MDHEN and CDR2 SYDVKM. In nucleotides, the CDR3 is TGTGCCAGCAGCTCAATTGGACAGGGGGAAACCTCTAACTATGGCTACACCTTC. Translation: CASSSIGQGETSNYGYTF.

This chain joins TRBV7-2 and TRBJ2-2; possibly TRBD2 for D (7 bases). V lost 4 bases and J 6 bases, leaving 15 bases between the germline ends. This CDR3 has 15 amino acids. Germline loops: CDR1 SGHTA, CDR2 FQGNSA. CDR3 DNA sequence: TGTGCCAGCAGCTCGATACAGGGAGGGTCCGGGGAGCTGTTTTTT. Translating it yields CASSSIQGGSGELFF. The entire variable domain, with the rest obtained from reference TRBV7-2 and TRBJ2-2, is as follows: GAGVSQSPSNKVTEKGKDVELRCDPISGHTALYWYRQSLGQGLEFLIYFQGNSAPDKSGLPSDRFSAERTGGSVSTLTIQRTQQEDSAVYLCASSSIQGGSGELFFGEGSRLTVL.

V is TRBV2 and J is TRBJ1-2; D is ambiguous. The germline V gene encodes CDR1 SNHLY and CDR2 FYNNEI. The CDR3 is 12 amino acids. Trimming left V 10 bases short and J 8 bases short, with 17 bases between. The CDR3 coding sequence is TGTGCCATCTCTCGGGTCTCACTCGGCTACACCTTC. Translation: CAISRVSLGYTF.

This clone was recorded a few times. The chain uses TRBV5-5 and TRBJ2-1; D might be TRBD1 (5 bases). V was shortened by 6 bases and J by 5 bases, with 18 bases between the two germline ends. Germline values: CDR1 SGHKS, CDR2 YYEKEE (reference sequence). The CDR3 is 15 amino acids. CDR3 amino acids: CASTADRRVDNEQFF. The CDR3 DNA reads as TGTGCCAGCACCGCCGACCGCAGGGTGGACAATGAGCAGTTCTTC.